One and the same sample provided the 22 T cell receptor beta chains below, sequenced in a study of T-cell reconstitution after alpha-beta-depleted transplantation in children. Unique molecular identifiers were incorporated during preparation of the TCRbeta library. MiXCR, applied by TCRdb to the PCR reads, yields one record per CDR3 protein. The data contain about 900,000 distinct CDR3 sequences, about 29% of them singletons. Sequences were derived from PBMCs, mostly from graft donor cells, sampled 360 days after TCRalphabeta/CD19-depleted stem cell transplant. All receptors derive from a boy less than two years old who had a stem cell transplant for SCID, so the T cells may come from the graft donor.

This clonotype was seen only a few times. The J gene is TRBJ2-1, the V gene TRBV12-5; TRBD1 might be the D (6 bases). V shed 2 bases and J shed 0 bases, with 8 bases lying between them. CDR3 length: 15 residues. Germline V gene data show CDR1 as LGHNT and CDR2 as FRNRAP. The CDR3 DNA is TGTGCTAGTGGTTTGAGGGGGAGCTCCTACAATGAGCAGTTCTTC. Protein: CASGLRGSSYNEQFF.

This rearrangement joins TRBV2 to TRBJ2-7; TRBD2 matches at 12 bases. This CDR3 contains 15 residues. Losses at the gene ends were 4 bases for V and 2 bases for J; bases not matched to a gene: 3. Germline CDR1 is SNHLY and CDR2 is FYNNEI. CDR3 amino acids: CASSGLAGGPYEQYF. The DNA for the CDR3 is TGTGCCAGCAGTGGGCTAGCGGGGGGGCCCTACGAGCAGTACTTC.

This clonotype was counted only a few times. The chain employs TRBV12-3 or TRBV12-4 and TRBJ2-6; D is undetermined. This CDR3 is built from 15 residues. Trimming left V 6 bases short and J 1 base short, with 10 bases between. Written as DNA, the CDR3 is TGTGCCAGCAGCCAACAGTCGTCTGGGGCCAACGTCCTGACTTTC. Translating gives CASSQQSSGANVLTF.

This clonotype was observed a handful of times. The chain couples TRBV5-6 to TRBJ1-1, with 10 nucleotides matching TRBD1. J lost 6 bases, V lost 4 bases, and 9 bases had no gene match. The germline CDR1 and CDR2 sequences are SGHDT and YYEEEE. This CDR3 comprises 15 residues. The CDR3 DNA is TGTGCCAGCAGCCTACCTGACAGGGGGCATCCTGAAGCTTTCTTT. The encoded protein is CASSLPDRGHPEAFF.

The chain has TRBV20-1 and TRBJ1-5; the D gene is possibly TRBD1 (5 bases). Germline values: CDR1 DFQATT, CDR2 SNEGSKA (reference sequence). V shed 4 bases and J shed 3 bases, with 10 bases lying between them. The CDR3 totals 13 residues. The CDR3 nucleotides read TGCAGTGCTACCCCAGGGAACAATCAGCCCCAGCATTTT. Its translation: CSATPGNNQPQHF.

The chain joins TRBV12-3 or TRBV12-4 to TRBJ2-5; D ambiguous. This CDR3 is built from 15 residues. V lost 2 bases to trimming and J lost 6 bases, with 16 bases between them. CDR3 amino acids: CASSLPLDRAKTQYF. CDR3 bases: TGTGCCAGCAGTTTACCTCTGGATCGAGCGAAGACCCAGTACTTC.

The CDR3 nucleotides read TGTGCCAGCAGTTTCAAGGGACAGGGCGGGGATGAGCAGTTCTTC. This sequence encodes CASSFKGQGGDEQFF. J is TRBJ2-1 and V is TRBV12-3 or TRBV12-4, with 9 bases that match TRBD1. Trimming took 3 bases from V and 8 from J; bases not matched to a gene: 8. The CDR3 runs 15 residues.

The V call is TRBV20-1, the J call TRBJ1-1; D unresolved. V shed 0 bases and J shed 8 bases, with 7 bases lying between them. Per the germline V gene, CDR1 is DFQATT and CDR2 is SNEGSKA (reference sequence). The CDR3 has 11 amino acids. This chain's CDR3 is CSARDRQEAFF. CDR3 bases: TGCAGTGCTAGAGATCGGCAGGAAGCTTTCTTT.

The chain carries TRBV6-5 and TRBJ1-1, with D possibly matching TRBD1 (6 bases). V was trimmed by 4 bases and J by 1 base, leaving 10 bases between them. Germline lookup yields CDR1 MNHEY and CDR2 SVGAGI. This CDR3 spans 14 amino acids. The CDR3 sequence: CASSSLTGNTEAFF. Written as DNA, the CDR3 is TGTGCCAGCAGTTCATTGACAGGGAACACTGAAGCTTTCTTT.

This clonotype was seen a few times. This chain connects TRBV4-1 to TRBJ1-6, with TRBD1 as a possible D gene (5 bases). Trimming took 11 bases from V and 9 from J, leaving 17 bases between them. The V gene's germline CDR1 is MGHRA and CDR2 YSYEKL. The CDR3 loop spans 13 amino acids. CDR3 sequence (DNA): TGCGCCCCGTCGGGGCGTTGTACTTCACCCCTCCACTTT. This encodes CAPSGRCTSPLHF.

CDR3 DNA sequence: TGTGCCAGCAGCCCAAGGGATCCCTCCTACGAGCAGTACTTC. Amino acids: CASSPRDPSYEQYF. This rearrangement joins TRBV27 to TRBJ2-7; D not certain. V shed 6 bases and J shed 0 bases, with 12 bases lying between them. Looked up from germline, CDR1 is MNHEY and CDR2 is SMNVEV (reference sequence). There are 14 residues in the CDR3.

This clonotype has a handful of counts. V and J are TRBV12-3 or TRBV12-4 and TRBJ2-7; D might be TRBD1 (5 bases). The CDR3 contains 12 residues. V lost 5 bases to trimming and J lost 3 bases, with 8 bases between them. The CDR3 DNA is TGTGCCAGCAGTGCCAGGGTCTACGAGCAGTACTTC. Its translation: CASSARVYEQYF.

CDR3 DNA: TGTGCCAGCCTAAATGGGGCGCGGGATAGATATGGCTACACCTTC. Amino acids: CASLNGARDRYGYTF. The chain has TRBV28 and TRBJ1-2; possible D gene TRBD1, 5 bases. V dropped 8 bases and J dropped 5 bases, with 21 bases sitting between them. The CDR3 length is 15 residues. Germline-derived CDR1 and CDR2 are MDHEN and SYDVKM.

This rearrangement joins TRBV5-5 to TRBJ1-1; 9 bases are shared with TRBD1. Trimming cost V 5 bases and J 5 bases; bases outside gene matches: 7. This CDR3 has 14 residues. In germline, CDR1 is SGHKS, CDR2 YYEKEE (reference sequence). The CDR3 reads CASSRQGVWTEAFF. The CDR3 nucleotides are TGTGCCAGCAGTCGACAGGGGGTATGGACTGAAGCTTTCTTT.

Only a few counts were recorded for this clonotype. The rearrangement links TRBV28 to TRBJ2-7, with a weak D call TRBD2 (6 bases). The CDR3 spans 15 residues. Trimming pared 3 bases from V and 0 bases from J, leaving 12 bases between. Germline V gene lookup returns CDR1 MDHEN and CDR2 SYDVKM. This chain's CDR3 is CASSLIAASSYEQYF. The CDR3 DNA reads as TGTGCCAGCAGTTTGATAGCGGCAAGCTCCTACGAGCAGTACTTC.

This clonotype was counted only a few times. The gene calls are TRBV5-5 and TRBJ1-4; D is uncertain. This CDR3 comprises 15 residues. From germline, CDR1 is SGHKS and CDR2 YYEKEE (reference sequence). Deletions cut 8 bases from V and 0 bases from J, with 14 bases between. The CDR3 loop reads CASKHGVATNEKLFF. The CDR3 DNA reads as TGTGCCAGTAAGCACGGGGTCGCAACTAATGAAAAACTGTTTTTT.

This clonotype has just a few counts. This rearrangement joins TRBV25-1 to TRBJ2-1; D gene unclear. Per germline, CDR1 MGHDK and CDR2 SYGVNS. V lost 3 bases, J lost 4 bases, and 10 bases lay in between. The CDR3 loop spans 14 amino acids. CDR3 sequence: CASSDPPNYNEQFF. CDR3 bases: TGTGCCAGCAGTGACCCCCCTAATTACAATGAGCAGTTCTTC. Filled out from reference TRBV25-1 and TRBJ2-1, the complete variable domain reads EADIYQTPRYLVIGTGKKITLECSQTMGHDKMYWYQQDPGMELHLIHYSYGVNSTEKGDLSSESTVSRIRTEHFPLTLESARPSHTSQYLCASSDPPNYNEQFFGPGTRLTVL.

This clonotype showed up just a few times. This chain uses TRBV29-1 with TRBJ1-5, with 7 nucleotides matching TRBD1. The CDR3 is 14 residues long. The junction had 4 bases not matched to a gene; V was cut back by 5 bases and J by 0 bases. Germline-derived CDR1 and CDR2 are SQVTM and ANQGSEA. The CDR3 loop reads CSVLGTDSNQPQHF. The CDR3 bases are TGCAGCGTTCTTGGGACAGATAGCAATCAGCCCCAGCATTTT. The whole variable domain, remainder taken from reference TRBV29-1 and TRBJ1-5, is SAVISQKPSRDICQRGTSLTIQCQVDSQVTMMFWYRQQPGQSLTLIATANQGSEATYESGFVIDKFPISRPNLTFSTLTVSNMSPEDSSIYLCSVLGTDSNQPQHFGDGTRLSIL.

The V and J genes are TRBV12-3 or TRBV12-4 and TRBJ1-4; D not certain. V was pared by 6 bases and J by 0 bases, with 14 bases between. This CDR3 region has 16 residues. CDR3 residues: CASSIRGLATNEKLFF. CDR3 coding DNA: TGTGCCAGCAGCATCCGAGGTCTCGCAACTAATGAAAAACTGTTTTTT.

The chain is built from TRBV6-1 and TRBJ2-7; no reliable D call. Germline CDR1 MNHNS, CDR2 SASEGT. This CDR3 contains 14 residues. Deletions cut 6 bases from V and 5 bases from J, with 17 bases between. CDR3 nucleotide sequence: TGTGCCAGCAGAAGAGATGACGGCGTACACGAGCAGTACTTC. Protein product: CASRRDDGVHEQYF.

This clonotype has a handful of counts. The chain carries TRBV6-1 and TRBJ2-3; D is unclear. V was trimmed by 0 bases and J by 3 bases, leaving 7 bases between them. Germline CDR1 MNHNS, CDR2 SASEGT. The CDR3 is 14 amino acids. DNA of the CDR3: TGTGCCAGCAGTGAAGCGCTCTGGACAGATACGCAGTATTTT. Amino acid sequence: CASSEALWTDTQYF.

This clonotype was found a few times. This chain uses TRBV5-1 with TRBJ2-3; the D call may be TRBD1 or TRBD2 (5 bases each). Trimming cost V 4 bases and J 0 bases, with 18 bases left between them. This CDR3 comprises 17 residues. Germline V gives CDR1 SGHRS, CDR2 YFSETQ. This chain's CDR3 is CASSPGPAAASTDTQYF. The DNA of the CDR3 is TGCGCCAGCAGCCCGGGACCTGCCGCCGCTAGCACAGATACGCAGTATTTT.